Here is one T cell receptor (beta chain) with its context. These data belong to a study of T cell responses to AZD1222 COVID-19 vaccine. Generated by immunoSEQ multiplex PCR, the TCRdb table keeps only in-frame clones and is missing some. The sample records more than 150,000 clones, roughly 94% being singletons. This clonotype was sampled from an adult who received the AZD1222 COVID-19 vaccine. This specimen consisted of peripheral blood, obtained 28 days after the second AZD1222 dose.

The CDR3 nucleotides read TGTGCCAGCAGTAGGGGGGGGAACACAGATACGCAGTATTTT. Amino acids: CASSRGGNTDTQYF. The chain recombines TRBV6-5 with TRBJ2-3; D possibly corresponds to TRBD2 (7 bases). The ends were cut back, 5 bases at V and 2 bases at J, with 11 bases in the middle. This CDR3 spans 14 amino acids. Per the germline V gene, CDR1 is MNHEY and CDR2 is SVGAGI.